These T cell receptor beta chains were read from a single sample in a study of CD8 T cells in ankylosing spondylitis. MiXCR, applied by TCRdb to the 5' RACE reads, yields one record per CDR3 protein. Of hundreds of thousands of distinct CDR3 sequences in the sample, approximately 10% are singletons; the top ten hold 21%. Sequenced: blood, either unsorted or a sorted T cell fraction (not recorded which). Receptors originate from a male donor with ankylosing spondylitis or in good health (not recorded which). Both conserved end residues are part of each CDR3. A D gene is named only where the DNA matches it firmly. A clone size is listed for some rows: how often the clone was seen (once, few, many), or a class if it is expanded.

NA	TRBV27	many	TRBJ2-1	TGTGCCAGCAGTTTAAAGGGTTACAATGAGCAGTTCTTC	CASSLKGYNEQFF
NA	TRBV20-1	many	TRBJ2-1	TGCAGTGCTAGAGCTCCCGGGGGATTTGCAAATGAGCAGTTCTTC	CSARAPGGFANEQFF
NA	TRBV5-1	NA	TRBJ2-5	TGCGCCAGCAGCTTGTGGGGGGAGGAAGAGACCCAGTACTTC	CASSLWGEEETQYF
TRBD2	TRBV5-1	few	TRBJ2-1	TGCGCCAGCAGCTTTAGACTAGCGGGGGGCAATGAGCAGTTCTTC	CASSFRLAGGNEQFF
NA	TRBV28	many	TRBJ2-5	TGTGCCAGCAGTGGGGCAGAAAGAGAGACCCAGTACTTC	CASSGAERETQYF
NA	TRBV7-9	few	TRBJ2-3	TGTGCCAGCACCCAGGGAGTCCGGGATACGCAGTATTTT	CASTQGVRDTQYF
NA	TRBV7-9	many	TRBJ2-5	TGTGCCAGCAGCTTAGCGATGGGGAAATCAGAGACCCAGTACTTC	CASSLAMGKSETQYF
NA	TRBV21-1	many	TRBJ2-1	TGTGCCAGCAGCAAAGCGTCCGGACTAGGGGGTAATGAGCAGTTCTTC	CASSKASGLGGNEQFF
NA	TRBV7-2	NA	TRBJ2-1	TGTGCCAGCAGCCTATATTACGGGCAGACAAACAATGAGCAGTTCTTC	CASSLYYGQTNNEQFF
NA	TRBV4-2	many	TRBJ1-6	TGTGCCAGCAGCCACGACCGGGCCCAGAGCTCCTATAATTCACCCCTCCACTTT	CASSHDRAQSSYNSPLHF
TRBD2	TRBV20-1	many	TRBJ2-1	TGCAGTGCTCGCTCCCCCGGGGGGGATTGGATGTCCTACAATGAGCAGTTCTTC	CSARSPGGDWMSYNEQFF
TRBD2	TRBV6-5	many	TRBJ2-1	TGTGCCAGCAGTTTCCGGACTAGCGGGGGCCATGAGCAGTTCTTC	CASSFRTSGGHEQFF
NA	TRBV14	NA	TRBJ2-2	TGTGCCAGCAGCCAAGTTCGCAGCACCGGGGAGCTGTTTTTT	CASSQVRSTGELFF
NA	TRBV9	many	TRBJ2-3	TGTGCCAGCAGCCCGAAGACGTCGTGGACTAGCACAGATACGCAGTATTTT	CASSPKTSWTSTDTQYF
NA	TRBV7-2	many	TRBJ2-2	TGTGCCAGCAGCTTAGCGGGGGGGAACACCGGGGAGCTGTTTTTT	CASSLAGGNTGELFF
TRBD1	TRBV11-1	many	TRBJ1-2	TGTGCCAGCAGCTTAGCCCCTCCGGGACAGGGTAAATACTATGGCTACACCTTC	CASSLAPPGQGKYYGYTF
TRBD1	TRBV20-1	NA	TRBJ2-1	TGCAGTGCTAGAGATCGGGACAGGGGGGTAACTGGGGTCAATGAGCAGTTCTTC	CSARDRDRGVTGVNEQFF
NA	TRBV20-1	NA	TRBJ2-6	TGCAGTGCTAGTAGCAGGGACTCTGGGGCCAACGTCCTGACTTTC	CSASSRDSGANVLTF
NA	TRBV7-8	many	TRBJ2-2	TGTGCCAGCAGCTTTACAGGAACCGGGGAGCTGTTTTTT	CASSFTGTGELFF
NA	TRBV7-9	many	TRBJ2-7	TGTGCCAGCAGCTTATCTACCCGCAGTTACGAGCAGTACTTC	CASSLSTRSYEQYF
NA	TRBV5-1	many	TRBJ2-1	TGCGCCAGCAGCTTGGATCAGGGGAATGAGCAGTTCTTC	CASSLDQGNEQFF
NA	TRBV30	NA	TRBJ2-1	TGTGCCTGGGCGTCCCTAAGAGCAAGCAATGAGCAGTTCTTC	CAWASLRASNEQFF
NA	TRBV9	few	TRBJ2-3	TGTGCCAGCAGCGTAGGGCAGGGGGGCGTAGATACGCAGTATTTT	CASSVGQGGVDTQYF
TRBD1	TRBV15	many	TRBJ2-1	TGTGCCACCAGCAGAGCAGGGACAGGGTTCACGAATGAGCAGTTCTTC	CATSRAGTGFTNEQFF
NA	TRBV15	many	TRBJ2-3	TGTGCCACCAGCAGGGACTCGACTCCGGGGGGCACAGATACGCAGTATTTT	CATSRDSTPGGTDTQYF
TRBD2	TRBV12-3/TRBV12-4	many	TRBJ2-7	TGTGCCAGCAGTTTATTGACTAGCAGTTTGTACGAGCAGTACTTC	CASSLLTSSLYEQYF
NA	TRBV10-3	once	TRBJ2-1	TGTGCCTCGGGCGGCCCGCAGTTCTTC	CASGGPQFF
NA	TRBV5-1	many	TRBJ1-2	TGCGCCAGCAGCGTTGCTGGGGATGACTATGGCTACACCTTC	CASSVAGDDYGYTF
TRBD1	TRBV5-1	few	TRBJ2-7	TGCGCCAGCAGCTTGTTCGGCAGGGGGCGCGAAGAGCAGTACTTC	CASSLFGRGREEQYF
NA	TRBV19	few	TRBJ1-5	TGTGCCAGTAGCTTCGGAGAAACGGCGCAGCCCCAGCATTTT	CASSFGETAQPQHF
NA	TRBV3-1	NA	TRBJ1-6	TGTGCCAGCAGCACAACGGGTGGCTCCTATAATTCACCCCTCCACTTT	CASSTTGGSYNSPLHF
TRBD1	TRBV11-2	many	TRBJ2-1	TGTGCCAGCAGCTCCGGGACAGACTCCTACAATGAGCAGTTCTTC	CASSSGTDSYNEQFF
NA	TRBV5-1	many	TRBJ1-1	TGCGCCAGCAGCTTGGGACAGCCCGCTCACACTGAAGCTTTCTTT	CASSLGQPAHTEAFF
NA	TRBV5-1	many	TRBJ1-2	TGCGCCAGCAGCTCACAGGGTGGCTATGGCTACACCTTC	CASSSQGGYGYTF
TRBD1	TRBV29-1	once	TRBJ1-5	TGCAGCGCCCAGGGACAGGTTGATCAGCCCCAGCATTTT	CSAQGQVDQPQHF
NA	TRBV5-1	many	TRBJ1-6	TGCGCCAGCAGCCTTCAGCAGGGGAATTCACCCCTCCACTTT	CASSLQQGNSPLHF
NA	TRBV20-1	NA	TRBJ1-2	TGCAGTGCTCCGACTGGTTCCTATGGCGACACCTTC	CSAPTGSYGDTF
TRBD1	TRBV28	few	TRBJ1-1	TGTGCCAGCAGTCCAGGACAGGGGGCGAAAAGCACTGAAGCTTTCTTT	CASSPGQGAKSTEAFF
NA	TRBV18	few	TRBJ2-2	TGTGCCAGCTCGTCTGGACTTCGCCTGAACACCGGGGAGCTGTTTTTT	CASSSGLRLNTGELFF
NA	TRBV3-1	many	TRBJ1-5	TGTGCCAGCAGCCAAGGCAATCAGCCCCAGCATTTT	CASSQGNQPQHF
NA	TRBV4-2	NA	TRBJ2-7	TGTGCCAGCAGCCAGTCGAGGGACCACGAGCAGTACTTC	CASSQSRDHEQYF
NA	TRBV12-3/TRBV12-4	many	TRBJ1-5	TGTGCCAGCAGTTTGGGGAGTGAAAACAATCAGCCCCAGCATTTT	CASSLGSENNQPQHF
TRBD1	TRBV7-6	many	TRBJ2-5	TGTGCCAGCAGCCGCCTGACAGGGGAAAGCCAAGAGACCCAGTACTTC	CASSRLTGESQETQYF
TRBD1	TRBV24-1	many	TRBJ1-4	TGTGCCACCAGTGATCCCGGACAGGGAGAAAAACTGTTTTTT	CATSDPGQGEKLFF
TRBD1	TRBV6-6	NA	TRBJ1-1	TGTGCCGGAAACAGGGGCTGGGGCACTGAAGCTTTCTTT	CAGNRGWGTEAFF